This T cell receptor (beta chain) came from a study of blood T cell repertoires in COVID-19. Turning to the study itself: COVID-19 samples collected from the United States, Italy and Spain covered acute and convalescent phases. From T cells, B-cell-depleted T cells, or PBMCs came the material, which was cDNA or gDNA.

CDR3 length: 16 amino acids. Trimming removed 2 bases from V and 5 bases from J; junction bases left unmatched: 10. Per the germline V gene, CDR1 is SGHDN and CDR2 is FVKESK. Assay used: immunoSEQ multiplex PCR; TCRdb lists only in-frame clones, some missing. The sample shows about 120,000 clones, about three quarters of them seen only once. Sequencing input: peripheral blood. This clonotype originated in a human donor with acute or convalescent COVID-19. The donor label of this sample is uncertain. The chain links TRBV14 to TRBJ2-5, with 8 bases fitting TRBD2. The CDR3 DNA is TGTGCCAGCAGCCAAACCTGGACTAGCATGAGGGAGACCCAGTACTTC. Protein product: CASSQTWTSMRETQYF.